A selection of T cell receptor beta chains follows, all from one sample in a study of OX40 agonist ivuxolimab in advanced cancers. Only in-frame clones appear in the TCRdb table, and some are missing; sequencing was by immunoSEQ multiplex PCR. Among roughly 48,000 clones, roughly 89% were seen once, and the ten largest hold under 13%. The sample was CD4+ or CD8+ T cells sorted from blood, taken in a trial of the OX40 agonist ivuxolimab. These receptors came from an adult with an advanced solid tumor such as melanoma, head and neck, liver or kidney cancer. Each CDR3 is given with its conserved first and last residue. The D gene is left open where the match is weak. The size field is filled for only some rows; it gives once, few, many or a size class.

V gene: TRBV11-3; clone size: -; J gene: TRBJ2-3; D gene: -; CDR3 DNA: TGTGCCAGCAGCCCTCTGGGGAACTTAGATACGCAGTATTTT; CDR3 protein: CASSPLGNLDTQYF
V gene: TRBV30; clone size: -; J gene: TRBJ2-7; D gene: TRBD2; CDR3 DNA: TGTGCCTTTAGCGGGGGTACCTACGAGCAGTACTTC; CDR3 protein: CAFSGGTYEQYF
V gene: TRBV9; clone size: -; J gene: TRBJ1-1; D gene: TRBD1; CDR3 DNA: TGTGCCAGCAGCCCTCAAACAGGGGTACCTGAAGCTTTCTTT; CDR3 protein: CASSPQTGVPEAFF
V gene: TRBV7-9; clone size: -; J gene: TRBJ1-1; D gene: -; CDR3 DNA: TGTGCCAGCAGCTTTATGGTAGGGACGTACACTGAAGCTTTCTTT; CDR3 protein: CASSFMVGTYTEAFF
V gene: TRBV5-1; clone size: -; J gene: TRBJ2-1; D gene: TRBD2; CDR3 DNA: TGCGCCAGCAGCCGAAAGACTAGCGGTACCTACAATGAGCAGTTCTTC; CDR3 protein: CASSRKTSGTYNEQFF
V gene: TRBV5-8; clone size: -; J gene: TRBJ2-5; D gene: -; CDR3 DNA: TGTGCCAGCTACGGAGCAGGGGGGAGGGTAGAAGAGACCCAGTACTTC; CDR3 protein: CASYGAGGRVEETQYF
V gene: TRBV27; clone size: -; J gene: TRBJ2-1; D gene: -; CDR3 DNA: TGTGCCAGCAGTTTACTAGGGACTTTGCACGGCAACGAGTTCTTC; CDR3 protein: CASSLLGTLHGNEFF
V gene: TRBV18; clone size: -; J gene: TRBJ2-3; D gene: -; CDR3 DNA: TGTGCCAGCTCCCGGACTGCTAGCACAGATACGCAGTATTTT; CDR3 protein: CASSRTASTDTQYF
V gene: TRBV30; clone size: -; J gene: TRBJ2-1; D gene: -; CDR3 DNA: TGTGCCTGTCCCGTTAGGAATGAGCAGTTCTTC; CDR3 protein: CACPVRNEQFF
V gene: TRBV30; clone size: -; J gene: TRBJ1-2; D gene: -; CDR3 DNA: TGTGCCTGGAACACAGGGAACTATGGCTACACCTTC; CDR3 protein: CAWNTGNYGYTF
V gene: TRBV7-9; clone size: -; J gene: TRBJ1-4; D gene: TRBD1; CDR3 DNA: TGTGCCAGCAGCTTAAGTACAGGGGGCGCGATTGAAAAACTGTTTTTT; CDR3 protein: CASSLSTGGAIEKLFF
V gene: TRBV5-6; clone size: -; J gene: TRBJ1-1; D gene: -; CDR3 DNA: TGTGCCAGCAGCTTGTTCGTCGCACTAGGTGAAGCTTTCTTT; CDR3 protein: CASSLFVALGEAFF
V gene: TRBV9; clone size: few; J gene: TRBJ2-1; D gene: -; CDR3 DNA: TGTGCCAGCAGCGTAGAGACTCCCGATGAGCAGTTCTTC; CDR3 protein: CASSVETPDEQFF
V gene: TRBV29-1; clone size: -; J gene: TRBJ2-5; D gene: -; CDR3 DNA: TGCAGCGCCCTACTGGGAACAGGGCGGCAATCACGGGGACAAGAGACCCAGTACTTC; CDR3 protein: CSALLGTGRQSRGQETQYF
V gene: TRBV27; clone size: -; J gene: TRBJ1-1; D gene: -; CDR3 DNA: TGTGCCAGCAGTTTCGGGGAGTTGGGCACTGAAGCTTTCTTT; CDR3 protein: CASSFGELGTEAFF
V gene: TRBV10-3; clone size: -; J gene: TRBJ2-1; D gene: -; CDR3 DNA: TGTGCCATCGGTCCCCCGAACAGAGACAATGAGCAGTTCTTC; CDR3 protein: CAIGPPNRDNEQFF
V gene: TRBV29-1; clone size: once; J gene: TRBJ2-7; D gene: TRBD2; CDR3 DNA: TGCAGCGTTGAGCTAGCGGGAGTAGACTACGAGCAGTACTTC; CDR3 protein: CSVELAGVDYEQYF
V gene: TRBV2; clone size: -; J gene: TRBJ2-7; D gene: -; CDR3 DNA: TGTGCCAGCAGTGACTGGCCCCCGAAGGTCCACGAGCAGTACTTC; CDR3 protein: CASSDWPPKVHEQYF
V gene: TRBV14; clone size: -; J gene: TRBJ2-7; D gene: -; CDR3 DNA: TGTGCCAGCAGCCCAAGTTACCACGAGCAGTACTTC; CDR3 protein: CASSPSYHEQYF
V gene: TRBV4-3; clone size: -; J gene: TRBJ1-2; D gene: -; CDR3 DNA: TGCGCCAGCAGCCAAGATCCCAGCGGGGCAGGGGGCTACACCTTC; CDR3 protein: CASSQDPSGAGGYTF
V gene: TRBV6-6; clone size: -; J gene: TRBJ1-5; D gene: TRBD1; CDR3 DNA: TGTGCCAGCAGTGCAACAGGGGGGGGCAATCAGCCCCAGCATTTT; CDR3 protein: CASSATGGGNQPQHF
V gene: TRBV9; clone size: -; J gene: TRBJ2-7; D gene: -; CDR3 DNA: TGTGCCAGCAGCGTAGTGGGAGGACAAGGGGACGAGCAGTACTTC; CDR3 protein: CASSVVGGQGDEQYF
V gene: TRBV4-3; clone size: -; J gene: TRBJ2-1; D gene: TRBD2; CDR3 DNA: TGCGCCAGCAGCCAAGATCGGTCTAGCGGGAGCTTCCATGAGCAGTTCTTC; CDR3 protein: CASSQDRSSGSFHEQFF
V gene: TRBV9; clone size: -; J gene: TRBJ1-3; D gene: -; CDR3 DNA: TGTGCCAGCAGCGTAGAAGGGAGCTTCTCCTCTGGAAACACCATATATTTT; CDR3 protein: CASSVEGSFSSGNTIYF
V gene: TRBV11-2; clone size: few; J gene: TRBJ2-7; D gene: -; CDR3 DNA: TGTGCCAGCAGCTTAGACTCCTACGAGCAGTACTTC; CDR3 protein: CASSLDSYEQYF
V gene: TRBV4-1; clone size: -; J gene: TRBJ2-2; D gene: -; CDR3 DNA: TGCGCCAGCAGCCAAATCACCGGGGAGCTGTTTTTT; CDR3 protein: CASSQITGELFF
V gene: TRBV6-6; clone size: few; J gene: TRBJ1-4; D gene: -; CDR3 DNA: TGTGCCAGCAGTACGGGACTCTCCAATGAAAAACTGTTTTTT; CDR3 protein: CASSTGLSNEKLFF
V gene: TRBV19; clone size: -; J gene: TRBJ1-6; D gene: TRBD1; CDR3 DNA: TGTGCCAGTAGTGCGACAGGGTGGAGTTCACCCCTCCACTTT; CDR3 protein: CASSATGWSSPLHF
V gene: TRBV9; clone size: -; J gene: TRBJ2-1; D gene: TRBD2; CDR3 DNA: TGTGCCAGCAGCGTAGTTTCCAGCGGGGGGCAGTTCTTC; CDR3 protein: CASSVVSSGGQFF
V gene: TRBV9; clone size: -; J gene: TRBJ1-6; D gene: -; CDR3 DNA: TGTGCCAGCAGCGTAGGAGGGCTTAACTATAATTCACCCCTCCACTTT; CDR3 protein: CASSVGGLNYNSPLHF
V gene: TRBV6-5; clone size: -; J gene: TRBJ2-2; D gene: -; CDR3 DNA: TGTGCCAGCAGTTACGTGGCAGATCTAACCGGGGAGCTGTTTTTT; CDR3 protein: CASSYVADLTGELFF
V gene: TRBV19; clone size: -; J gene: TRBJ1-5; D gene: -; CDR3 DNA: TGTGCCTCGACAGAGGCCCACAGTCAGCCCCAGCATTTT; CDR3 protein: CASTEAHSQPQHF
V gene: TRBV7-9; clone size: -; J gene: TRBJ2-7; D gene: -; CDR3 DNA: TGTGCCAGCAGCTTACCCTATGGGGGTAGCGAGCAGTACTTC; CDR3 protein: CASSLPYGGSEQYF
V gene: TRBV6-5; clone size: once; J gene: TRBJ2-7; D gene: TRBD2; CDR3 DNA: TGTGCCAGCAGTTACGCGGGGGACTACTCCTACGAGCAGTACTTC; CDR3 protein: CASSYAGDYSYEQYF
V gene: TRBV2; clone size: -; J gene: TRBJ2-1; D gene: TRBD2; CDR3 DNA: TGTGCCAGCAGACTAGCGGGGGGTCAAAACAATGAGCAGTTCTTC; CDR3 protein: CASRLAGGQNNEQFF
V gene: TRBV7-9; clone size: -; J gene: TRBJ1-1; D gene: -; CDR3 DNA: TGTGCCAGCAGCTTATTAGGCACTGAAGCTTTCTTT; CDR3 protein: CASSLLGTEAFF
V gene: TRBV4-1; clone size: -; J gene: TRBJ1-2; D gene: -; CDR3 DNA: TGCGCCAGCAGCCAAGAAATTGCGGGGTATGGCTACACCTTC; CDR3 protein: CASSQEIAGYGYTF
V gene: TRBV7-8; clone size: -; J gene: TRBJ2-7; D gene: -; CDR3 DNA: TGTGCCAGCAGCTTACTGTACGAGCAGTACTTC; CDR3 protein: CASSLLYEQYF
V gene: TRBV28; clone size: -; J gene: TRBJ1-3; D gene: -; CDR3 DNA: TGTGCCAGCAGTTACCCTGGACGGGGCTCTGGAAACACCATATATTTT; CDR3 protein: CASSYPGRGSGNTIYF
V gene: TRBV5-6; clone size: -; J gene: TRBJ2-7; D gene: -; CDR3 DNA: TGTGCCAGCAGCTTGGGTGGAGCGGGCCGGCCCTACGAGCAGTACTTC; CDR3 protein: CASSLGGAGRPYEQYF
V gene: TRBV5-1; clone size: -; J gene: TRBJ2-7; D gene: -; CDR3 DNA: TGCGCCAGCAGCTTGCTGACGGATAGCTCCTACGAGCAGTACTTC; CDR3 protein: CASSLLTDSSYEQYF
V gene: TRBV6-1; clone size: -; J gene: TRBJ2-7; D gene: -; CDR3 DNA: TGTGCCAGCAGTGAATCGCCAGCCTACGAGCAGTACTTC; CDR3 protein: CASSESPAYEQYF